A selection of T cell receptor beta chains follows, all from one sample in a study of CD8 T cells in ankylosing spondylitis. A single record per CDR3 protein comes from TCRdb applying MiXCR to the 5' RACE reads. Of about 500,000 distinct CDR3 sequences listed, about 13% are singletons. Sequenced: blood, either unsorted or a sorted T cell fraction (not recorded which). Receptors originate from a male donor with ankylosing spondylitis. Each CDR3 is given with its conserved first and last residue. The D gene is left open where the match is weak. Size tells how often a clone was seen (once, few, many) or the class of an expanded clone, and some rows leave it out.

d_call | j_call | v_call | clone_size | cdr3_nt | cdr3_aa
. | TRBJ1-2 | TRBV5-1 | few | TGCGCCAGCCTGTCAAGCCCAGGGGAGGATGGCTACACCTTC | CASLSSPGEDGYTF
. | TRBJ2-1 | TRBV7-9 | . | TGTGCCAGCAGCTTCGACAGTGCAGGAGGGAATGAGCAGTTCTTC | CASSFDSAGGNEQFF
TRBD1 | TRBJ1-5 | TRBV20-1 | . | TGCAGTGGCTGGGACAGGGCAAATCAGCCCCAGCATTTT | CSGWDRANQPQHF
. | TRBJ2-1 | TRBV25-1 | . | TGTGCCAGCAGTGAATTATTAGTCAATGAGCAGTTCTTC | CASSELLVNEQFF
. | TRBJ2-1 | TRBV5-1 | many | TGCGCCAGCACGCCCGGGGGCCAAGTATACAATGAGCAGTTCTTC | CASTPGGQVYNEQFF
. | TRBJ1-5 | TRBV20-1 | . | TGCAGTGCTAAGCCCGCCAGTCAGCCCCAGCATTTT | CSAKPASQPQHF
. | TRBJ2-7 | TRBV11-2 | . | TGTGCCAGCAGCTTAGGCCGGCGCAGGGGCACCGAGCAGTACTTC | CASSLGRRRGTEQYF
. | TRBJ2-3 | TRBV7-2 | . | TGTGCCAGCAGCTTTTACTCGGATACGCAGTATTTT | CASSFYSDTQYF
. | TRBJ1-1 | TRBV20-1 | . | TGCAGTGCTAAAAATGGGTGGAACGCTGAAGCTTTCTTT | CSAKNGWNAEAFF
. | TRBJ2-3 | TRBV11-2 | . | TGTGCCAGCAGCTTAACGGTTAACACAGATACGCAGTATTTT | CASSLTVNTDTQYF
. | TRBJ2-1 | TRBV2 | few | TGTGCCAGCAGCCTTTTGCCTAGATTTTCGAAGAGTGAGCAGTTCTTC | CASSLLPRFSKSEQFF
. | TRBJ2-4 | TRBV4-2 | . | TGTGCCAGCAGCCAATACGGGGAAGGAGCCAAAAACATTCAGTACTTC | CASSQYGEGAKNIQYF
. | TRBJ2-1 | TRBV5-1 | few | TGCGCCAGCAGCCCCCGACAGTTGAGGTATGAGCAGTTCTTC | CASSPRQLRYEQFF
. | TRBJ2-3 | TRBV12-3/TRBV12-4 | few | TGTGCCAGCAGTTTATCCCGCAACCTCCCCACAGATACGCAGTATTTT | CASSLSRNLPTDTQYF